Reported below is one T cell receptor (beta chain). Germline-derived CDR1 and CDR2 are PRHDT and FYEKMQ (reference sequence). The CDR3 consists of 13 residues. Deletions cut 6 bases from V and 3 bases from J, with 11 bases between. This specimen belongs to a study of blood T cell repertoires in COVID-19. The wider study: COVID-19 samples, acute and convalescent, were from the United States, Italy and Spain.

The study recruited people aged about 18 to 90 years across about two dozen US areas. As handled by the study authors: From reference gene primer amplification, estimates of nucleated cell counts were derived. Profiled with immunoSEQ multiplex PCR; TCRdb holds only in-frame clones, not every one. V and J calls plus clone size are reproduced from that table; the DNA served to infer D and trimming. The sample records some 400,000 clones, around 87% being singletons. The specimen sequenced was PBMCs or T cells enriched from blood (not recorded which). V gene TRBV13 combines with J gene TRBJ2-5; TRBD1 is a possible D gene (6 bases). The receptor's source is a man younger than 40 who had recovered from COVID-19. The chain's CDR3 is CASRPQGKETQYF. In DNA, the CDR3 is TGTGCCAGCAGACCCCAGGGGAAAGAGACCCAGTACTTC.